The TCR beta chain described here comes from a study of beta chain features in type 1 diabetes. General study points: A greater similarity of naive, central memory and Treg TCRB repertoires was seen among patients than among healthy donors. Lower insertion and higher deletion counts appeared at VDJ junctions in type 1 diabetes patients.

About this clone itself: Its target is not known.

Sequencing targeted expressed TCRB transcripts, as all isolated RNA had been reverse transcribed. Some clones are missing from TCRdb's copy, which holds only in-frame ones; the method was immunoSEQ multiplex PCR. The sample lists just over 600,000 clones, about 16% seen once, with approximately 0.093% in the top ten. Per the germline V gene, CDR1 is MGHRA and CDR2 is YSYEKL. Trimming at V came to 10 bases and at J to 7 bases, leaving 9 bases not matched to a gene. There are 14 residues in the CDR3. The receptor was isolated from a man younger than 35 in good health. This chain uses TRBV4-1 with TRBJ2-3; 12 bases are shared with TRBD2. Material for sequencing was naive CD4+ T cells from blood. The CDR3 bases are TGCGCCACCTACCTAGCGGGAGGGCCAAATACGCAGTATTTT. It encodes CATYLAGGPNTQYF.